These 15 T cell receptor beta chains were all obtained from the same sample, sequenced in a study of T cell repertoires in cytomegalovirus infection. From the reads, TCRdb called clonotypes with MiXCR, one entry per CDR3 protein. The data show tens of thousands of distinct CDR3 sequences, more than 20% seen once. No antigens are known for them. Here the sequenced sample was CD8+ T cells from cultured PBMCs, taken from culture after CMV antigen stimulation. These receptors came from a human donor in good health (CMV status not recorded). Some clones in this sample may be carry-over from other donors' samples.

In its sample, this clonotype was seen a few times. One end of the junction does not line up with germline, which may come from a read error. In DNA form, the CDR3 reads TGTGCTAGCAGCCCGAGGACAGGGGACGAGCAGTACTTC. Its translation: CASSPRTGDEQYF. The V gene is TRBV7-7, the J gene TRBJ2-7; 9 bases line up with TRBD1. Germline V gene sequence: CDR1 SSHAT, CDR2 FNYEAQ (reference sequence). The CDR3 totals 13 residues.

This chain joins TRBV20-1 and TRBJ1-2, with D hard to call. CDR1 is DFQATT and CDR2 is SNEGSKA in the germline V gene (reference sequence). Trimming removed 3 bases from V and 4 bases from J, with 9 bases in between. The CDR3 has 12 residues. CDR3 in DNA: TGCAGTGCTAGTCTTGAGACCTATGGCTACACCTTC. This translates into CSASLETYGYTF.

In its sample, this clonotype was seen a few times. The V and J genes are TRBV10-3 and TRBJ2-7; D may match TRBD1 or TRBD2 (5 bases each). V shed 9 bases and J shed 0 bases, with 9 bases lying between them. The CDR3 length is 12 residues. Germline values: CDR1 ENHRY, CDR2 SYGVKD. The CDR3 sequence: CAIGTASYEQYF. The CDR3 DNA sequence: TGTGCCATTGGGACGGCCTCCTACGAGCAGTACTTC.

Here the CDR3 DNA reads TGTGCCAGCAGTGACGGACAGGGGGCTGGCTATGGCTACACCTTC. Translating it yields CASSDGQGAGYGYTF. This chain links TRBV6-1 with TRBJ1-2, with 11 positions matching TRBD1. Losses at the gene ends were 3 bases for V and 4 bases for J; bases not matched to a gene: 4. The CDR3 totals 15 residues. CDR1 MNHNS and CDR2 SASEGT come from the germline V gene.

This clonotype was observed a few times. Here the CDR3 reads CASSFGDVSEKLFF. The CDR3 DNA is TGTGCCAGCAGCTTCGGGGACGTCTCGGAAAAACTGTTTTTT. The genes are TRBV7-6 and TRBJ1-4; a weak D match, TRBD1 (5 bases). Germline CDR1 reads SGHVS; CDR2 reads FNYEAQ. The CDR3 spans 14 residues. Deletions cut 3 bases from V and 8 bases from J, with 13 bases between.

This clonotype was counted many times. The CDR3 coding sequence is TGCGCCAGCAGCGCGGACAGGAGTGATCTCTACGAGCAGTACTTC. It specifies CASSADRSDLYEQYF. The chain carries TRBV4-1 and TRBJ2-7, with 7 bases identical to TRBD1. Germline-derived CDR1 and CDR2 are MGHRA and YSYEKL. The CDR3 spans 15 residues. Unmatched junction bases numbered 10, after V lost 5 bases and J lost 3 bases.

The rearrangement links TRBV6-2 or TRBV6-3 to TRBJ2-7; D gene unclear. V gave up 2 bases and J gave up 2 bases, with 7 bases separating them. The CDR3 is 13 amino acids. In germline, CDR1 is MNHEY, CDR2 SVGEGT. Written as DNA, the CDR3 is TGTGCCAGCAGTTACAAGGCGGCCTACGAGCAGTACTTC. It yields the protein CASSYKAAYEQYF.

The V and J genes are TRBV4-3 and TRBJ2-5; D remains ambiguous. Germline V gene data show CDR1 as LGHNA and CDR2 as YSLEER. This CDR3 spans 14 amino acids. V lost 0 bases and J lost 0, with 5 bases in between. In DNA form, the CDR3 reads TGCGCCAGCAGCCAAGAGCGGTACCAAGAGACCCAGTACTTC. It encodes CASSQERYQETQYF.

The rearrangement joins TRBV27 to TRBJ2-3; perhaps TRBD2 as D (5 bases). The germline CDR1 and CDR2 sequences are MNHEY and SMNVEV (reference sequence). The CDR3 spans 13 residues. Trimming took 6 bases from V and 1 from J, leaving 8 bases between them. In DNA, the CDR3 is TGTGCCAGCAGGAGGGCCGGCACAGATACGCAGTATTTT. It translates to CASRRAGTDTQYF.

Concerning this clonotype: The junction and the germline gene differ at one end; a read error may be behind it. The V gene is TRBV4-1, the J gene TRBJ2-7; a weak D match, TRBD1 (5 bases). CDR3 size: 14 residues. Germline values: CDR1 MGHRA, CDR2 YSYEKL. The CDR3 region is CTSSQETAAYEQYF. The CDR3 DNA reads TGCACCAGCAGCCAAGAGACAGCCGCCTACGAGCAGTACTTC.

This clonotype has ten or more counts. V and J are TRBV27 and TRBJ1-5; D not certain. Germline CDR1 and CDR2: MNHEY and SMNVEV (reference sequence). V lost 5 bases and J 0 bases, leaving 11 bases between the germline ends. This CDR3 region has 15 residues. CDR3 amino acids: CASSPRGYSNQPQHF. CDR3 coding DNA: TGTGCCAGCAGTCCCCGGGGTTATAGCAATCAGCCCCAGCATTTT.

Only one count was recorded for this clonotype. The rearrangement links TRBV2 to TRBJ1-1; 7 bases map to TRBD1. The CDR3 is 18 residues long. Trimming removed 6 bases from V and 2 bases from J; junction bases left unmatched: 18. Germline CDR1 reads SNHLY; CDR2 reads FYNNEI. CDR3 sequence reads: CASSEPPTPTGSNTEAFF. The CDR3 DNA reads TGTGCCAGCAGCGAACCCCCAACGCCGACAGGGAGTAACACTGAAGCTTTCTTT.

DNA of the CDR3: TGCAGTGCTAGAGAAAGGGCTAGCGGTGTTTACAATGAGCAGTTCTTC. It is translated as CSARERASGVYNEQFF. V usage is TRBV20-1 and J usage is TRBJ2-1, with 7 nucleotides matching TRBD2. CDR1 and CDR2 from the germline V gene are DFQATT and SNEGSKA (reference sequence). V lost 0 bases to trimming and J lost 4 bases; unmatched junction nucleotides: 9. The CDR3 covers 16 residues.

This clonotype was found a few times. The genes are TRBV6-1 and TRBJ2-7, with D uncertain. Germline V gene lookup returns CDR1 MNHNS and CDR2 SASEGT. CDR3 length: 12 residues. V was trimmed by 4 bases and J by 0 bases, leaving 4 bases between them. The CDR3 DNA follows: TGTGCCAGCAGTGGGAGCTCCTACGAGCAGTACTTC. Encoded protein: CASSGSSYEQYF.

The chain carries TRBV12-3 or TRBV12-4 and TRBJ2-5; 7 bases map to TRBD1. V lost 6 bases and J lost 3; bases outside the gene matches: 4. CDR3 length: 13 residues. The CDR3 here is CASRWGTEETQYF. The CDR3 DNA reads TGTGCCAGCAGATGGGGGACAGAAGAGACCCAGTACTTC.